The clone carrying this TCR beta chain has more than one count but fewer than ten. Its target is unknown. These data belong to a study of CD8+ T cells in alopecia areata. Germline V lookup: CDR1 SQVTM, CDR2 ANQGSEA. The CDR3 totals 14 residues. J was trimmed by 1 base and V by 4 bases; bases with no gene match: 6. After isolation, RNA underwent reverse transcription to generate cDNA as the sequencing template. The method was immunoSEQ multiplex PCR; TCRdb's version includes in-frame clones alone and lacks a portion of them. The sample has 140,000 to 150,000 clones, roughly half seen once; the top ten hold roughly 0.99%. Study-level points and caveats: Alphabeta T cells residing in normal skin are also sequenced in scalp samples.

The sequence was obtained from a human donor with alopecia areata. The sequences come from CD4+ T cells sorted from blood, collected at week 0. The chain employs TRBV29-1 and TRBJ2-5, with 7 bases identical to TRBD2. CDR3 nucleotides: TGCAGCGTTGTAGAGGGAGGGAGCCAAGAGACCCAGTACTTC. Translating gives CSVVEGGSQETQYF. The whole variable domain, remainder taken from reference TRBV29-1 and TRBJ2-5, is SAVISQKPSRDICQRGTSLTIQCQVDSQVTMMFWYRQQPGQSLTLIATANQGSEATYESGFVIDKFPISRPNLTFSTLTVSNMSPEDSSIYLCSVVEGGSQETQYFGPGTRLLVL.